This T cell receptor beta chain was identified during a study of cytomegalovirus exposure and HLA in healthy donors. Whole-study results and caveats: V- and J-gene trimming in TCR beta was tied to a missense DCLRE1C variant by an analysis performed later.

Both 60 Vbeta primers and 13 Jbeta primers went into the PCR. Sequencing used immunoSEQ multiplex PCR; TCRdb keeps in-frame clones, though not all of them. The profile covers 140,000 to 150,000 clones, with over 65% appearing a single time and roughly 2.9% taken by the ten largest. Turning to this clone: What it recognizes is unknown.

The origin of this receptor is a female donor in good health and CMV-seronegative. The sequencing sample was made of PBMCs.

CDR3: CASGWGESSYEQYF. CDR3 DNA: TGTGCCAGCGGTTGGGGCGAAAGCTCCTACGAGCAGTACTTC. V usage is TRBV27 and J usage is TRBJ2-7; D might be TRBD1 (5 bases). The V gene lost 8 bases and the J gene lost 0 bases, with 14 bases spanning the gap. Germline V gene sequence: CDR1 MNHEY, CDR2 SMNVEV (reference sequence). This CDR3 region has 14 residues.